One and the same sample provided the 18 T cell receptor beta chains below, sequenced in a study of CD4 T cells in relation to SARS-CoV-2 and coronaviruses. Data came from immunoSEQ multiplex PCR; TCRdb stores just in-frame clones and leaves some out. The sample holds roughly 31,000 clones, less than 80% seen once. Before the COVID-19 pandemic, during about 2010-2018, CD4+ T cells were taken from unexposed donors. CD4+ T cells were isolated from the cells after more than 8 days of culture. These TCRs are of unknown antigen specificity. Source material: CD4+ T cells from PBMCs, cultured in vitro. The receptors originated from a human donor in good health.

The gene calls are TRBV5-6 and TRBJ1-3, with no clear D. Germline V gene lookup returns CDR1 SGHDT and CDR2 YYEEEE. The CDR3 runs 16 residues. Trimming left V 0 bases short and J 4 bases short, with 14 bases between. In DNA, the CDR3 is TGTGCCAGCAGCTTGGGACCCACGGACCAGGGAAACACCATATATTTT. Translated, it gives CASSLGPTDQGNTIYF. Filled out from reference TRBV5-6 and TRBJ1-3, the complete variable domain reads DAGVTQSPTHLIKTRGQQVTLRCSPKSGHDTVSWYQQALGQGPQFIFQYYEEEERQRGNFPDRFSGHQFPNYSSELNVNALLLGDSALYLCASSLGPTDQGNTIYFGEGSWLTVV.

This clone was observed a few times. The V gene is TRBV3-1 (or the pseudogene TRBV3-2), the J gene TRBJ2-7; D not resolved. This CDR3 contains 13 residues. Germline CDR1 LGHDT, CDR2 YNNKEL (reference sequence). V was pared by 1 base and J by 6 bases, with 10 bases between. CDR3 sequence: CASSQVRRSEQYF. The CDR3 bases are TGTGCCAGCAGCCAAGTAAGGCGGTCCGAGCAGTACTTC.

V is TRBV6-5 and J is TRBJ1-1, with D possibly TRBD1 on 5 matching bases. Germline CDR1 and CDR2: MNHEY and SVGAGI. This CDR3 spans 13 amino acids. Trimming pared 6 bases from V and 5 bases from J, leaving 13 bases between. CDR3 protein: CASRHGGDTEAFF. The CDR3 DNA is TGTGCCAGCAGGCACGGGGGGGATACTGAAGCTTTCTTT.

This clone was picked up a small number of times. The CDR3: CASSSTDRVGYTF. In DNA form, the CDR3 reads TGTGCCAGCAGCTCAACGGACAGGGTTGGCTACACCTTC. This chain links TRBV5-5 with TRBJ1-2; 8 nucleotides line up with TRBD1. The trim removed 3 bases at V and 7 bases at J, leaving 5 bases unmatched. The CDR3 sequence is 13 residues long. Germline V gives CDR1 SGHKS, CDR2 YYEKEE (reference sequence).

The gene calls are TRBV29-1 and TRBJ1-1; 8 bases line up with TRBD1. The germline V gene has CDR1 SQVTM and CDR2 ANQGSEA. J gave up 7 bases and V 0 bases, and 7 bases lay outside the gene matches. The length of the CDR3 is 14 residues. The CDR3 region has the DNA TGCAGCGTTGAAGATACAGGGGGAGTCGATGAAGCTTTCTTT. Protein product: CSVEDTGGVDEAFF. The variable domain in full, completed from reference TRBV29-1 and TRBJ1-1, reads SAVISQKPSRDICQRGTSLTIQCQVDSQVTMMFWYRQQPGQSLTLIATANQGSEATYESGFVIDKFPISRPNLTFSTLTVSNMSPEDSSIYLCSVEDTGGVDEAFFGQGTRLTVV.

The rearrangement joins TRBV21-1 to TRBJ2-2. TRBV21-1 represents a pseudogene. CDR3 length: 18 amino acids. The CDR3 loop is CASSTRAWRQEGTGELFF. CDR3 nucleotide sequence: TGTGCCAGCAGCACCCGGGCCTGGCGACAGGAGGGAACCGGGGAGCTGTTTTTT.

The V call is TRBV2, the J call TRBJ1-2; 12 bases align to TRBD1. The CDR3 sequence is 15 residues long. The V and J ends lost 7 bases and 7 bases, in that order; junction bases with no gene match: 10. Germline-derived CDR1 and CDR2 are SNHLY and FYNNEI. Written as DNA, the CDR3 is TGTGCCAGCACCGGGACAGGGGGCGCATTGGGTGGCTACACCTTC. Residues: CASTGTGGALGGYTF.

The sample holds a few counts of this clone. The chain employs TRBV7-9 and TRBJ1-4, with D tentatively TRBD1 (5 bases). This CDR3 has 15 amino acids. The germline V gene encodes CDR1 SEHNR and CDR2 FQNEAQ (reference sequence). Trimming removed 7 bases from V and 0 bases from J, with 12 bases in between. CDR3 in DNA: TGTGCCAGCATCCTTCAGGGAGCAACTAATGAAAAACTGTTTTTT. It specifies CASILQGATNEKLFF.

The genes are TRBV5-1 and TRBJ2-3; TRBD2 aligns across 9 bases. Germline values: CDR1 SGHRS, CDR2 YFSETQ. With V trimmed by 2 bases and J by 2 bases, 3 bases remained unmatched. The CDR3 consists of 15 residues. In DNA, the CDR3 is TGCGCCAGCAGCTTAGGGGGACTAGCCACAGATACGCAGTATTTT. Protein sequence: CASSLGGLATDTQYF.

The J gene is TRBJ2-2, the V gene TRBV10-2; 11 bases are shared with TRBD1. The CDR3 has 16 residues. Per germline, CDR1 WSHSY and CDR2 SAAADI. V gave up 4 bases and J gave up 0 bases; unmatched junction bases: 1. The CDR3 loop is CASSGTGGANTGELFF. CDR3 DNA: TGCGCCAGCAGTGGGACAGGGGGCGCGAACACCGGGGAGCTGTTTTTT.

The chain employs TRBV24-1 and TRBJ1-5; tentative D call: TRBD1 (5 bases). Trimming removed 6 bases at V and 4 bases at J, with 18 bases between. The CDR3 spans 16 residues. The germline V gene has CDR1 KGHDR and CDR2 SFDVKD. CDR3 sequence: CATSLVGRVYNQPQHF. The CDR3 coding sequence is TGTGCCACCAGTCTGGTGGGCAGGGTTTATAATCAGCCCCAGCATTTT.

The CDR3 spells CASVPSGAYNSPLHF. Written as DNA, the CDR3 is TGTGCCAGCGTCCCCTCGGGGGCCTATAATTCACCCCTCCACTTT. The V gene is TRBV2, the J gene TRBJ1-6, with D tentatively TRBD1 (5 bases). This CDR3 is 15 amino acids long. Germline CDR1 SNHLY, CDR2 FYNNEI. Trimming removed 8 bases at V and 2 bases at J, with 13 bases between.

The chain uses TRBV7-9 and TRBJ2-7; TRBD1 or TRBD2 may be the D gene (5 bases each). Looked up from germline, CDR1 is SEHNR and CDR2 is FQNEAQ (reference sequence). The V and J ends lost 5 bases and 5 bases respectively, with 16 bases between them. The CDR3 covers 14 residues. CDR3 nucleotides: TGTGCCAGCAGCCCTAGTGGGGGTTCCCACGAGCAGTACTTC. Translation gives CASSPSGGSHEQYF.

J is TRBJ2-3 and V is TRBV5-8; no reliable D call. Trimming removed 3 bases from V and 2 bases from J, with 7 bases in between. The CDR3 length is 13 residues. CDR1 and CDR2 from the germline V gene are SGHTS and YDEGEE. The CDR3 here is CASSSPPTDTQYF. The DNA for the CDR3 is TGTGCCAGCAGCTCCCCTCCCACAGATACGCAGTATTTT.

The rearrangement joins TRBV12-3 or TRBV12-4 to TRBJ1-1, with TRBD1 identical over 7 bases. V gave up 6 bases and J gave up 6 bases; unmatched junction bases: 7. There are 13 residues in the CDR3. For the CDR3, the DNA is TGTGCCAGCAGAATCCAGACAGGGTCTGAAGCTTTCTTT. Protein sequence: CASRIQTGSEAFF.

The gene calls are TRBV5-1 and TRBJ2-2, with 8 bases matching TRBD1. The germline V gene encodes CDR1 SGHRS and CDR2 YFSETQ. The length of the CDR3 is 14 residues. The V segment lost 0 bases and the J segment 6 bases; nucleotides outside the gene matches: 1. CDR3 amino acids: CASSLGTGSGELFF. The CDR3 bases are TGCGCCAGCAGCTTGGGGACAGGGTCCGGGGAGCTGTTTTTT.

The chain employs TRBV5-4 and TRBJ1-2, with TRBD1 matching over 7 bases. The CDR3 covers 16 residues. V trimming: 0 bases; J trimming: 4 bases; junction bases outside the gene matches: 9. Germline V gene data show CDR1 as SGHNT and CDR2 as YYREEE (reference sequence). In nucleotides, the CDR3 is TGTGCCAGCAGCTTGGATAGGACAGGAGCCCTCTATGGCTACACCTTC. Its translation is CASSLDRTGALYGYTF.

This clone was seen more than once but under ten times. V is TRBV2 and J is TRBJ2-5; 8 bases align to TRBD1. CDR1 is SNHLY, CDR2 FYNNEI, per germline. With 4 bases clipped from V and 6 bases from J, the junction kept 13 bases outside the gene matches. The CDR3 loop spans 16 amino acids. The CDR3 coding sequence is TGTGCCAGCAGTGGGACCAGGGGGCAGAGTACGAAGACCCAGTACTTC. Its protein is CASSGTRGQSTKTQYF.